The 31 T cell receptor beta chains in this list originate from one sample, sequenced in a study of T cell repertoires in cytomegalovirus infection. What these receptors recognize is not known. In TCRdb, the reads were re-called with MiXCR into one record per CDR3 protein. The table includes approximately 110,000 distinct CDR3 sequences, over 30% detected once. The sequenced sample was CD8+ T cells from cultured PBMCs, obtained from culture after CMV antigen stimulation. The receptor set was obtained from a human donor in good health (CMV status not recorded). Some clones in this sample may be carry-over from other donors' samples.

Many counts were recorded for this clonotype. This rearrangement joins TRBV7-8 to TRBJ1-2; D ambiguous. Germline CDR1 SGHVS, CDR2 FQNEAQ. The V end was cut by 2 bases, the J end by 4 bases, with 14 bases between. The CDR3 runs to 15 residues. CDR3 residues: CASSLNPLGSYGYTF. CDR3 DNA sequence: TGTGCCAGCAGCTTAAATCCCCTTGGGAGCTATGGCTACACCTTC.

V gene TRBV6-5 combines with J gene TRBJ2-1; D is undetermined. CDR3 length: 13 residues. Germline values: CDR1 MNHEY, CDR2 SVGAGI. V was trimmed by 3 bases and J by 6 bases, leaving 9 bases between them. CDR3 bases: TGTGCCAGCAGTTATGTCTCGGGCAATGAGCAGTTCTTC. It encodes CASSYVSGNEQFF.

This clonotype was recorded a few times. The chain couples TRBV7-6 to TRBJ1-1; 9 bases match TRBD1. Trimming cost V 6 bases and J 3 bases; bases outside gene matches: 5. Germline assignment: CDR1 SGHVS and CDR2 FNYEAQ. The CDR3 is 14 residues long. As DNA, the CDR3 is TGTGCCAGCAGTCAAAACAGGGGGCACACTGAAGCTTTCTTT. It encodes CASSQNRGHTEAFF.

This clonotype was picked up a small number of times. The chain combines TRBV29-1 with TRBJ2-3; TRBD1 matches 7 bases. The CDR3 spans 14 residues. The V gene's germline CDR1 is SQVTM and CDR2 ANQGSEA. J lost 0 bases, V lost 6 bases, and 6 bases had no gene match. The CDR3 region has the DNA TGCAGCGTCGACAGGGCTACTAGCACAGATACGCAGTATTTT. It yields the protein CSVDRATSTDTQYF.

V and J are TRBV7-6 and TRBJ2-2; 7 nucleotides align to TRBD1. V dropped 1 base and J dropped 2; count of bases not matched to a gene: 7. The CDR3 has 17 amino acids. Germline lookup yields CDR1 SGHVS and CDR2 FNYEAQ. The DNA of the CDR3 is TGTGCCAGCAGCTTAGACTCGACAGGGCAAAACACCGGGGAGCTGTTTTTT. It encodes CASSLDSTGQNTGELFF.

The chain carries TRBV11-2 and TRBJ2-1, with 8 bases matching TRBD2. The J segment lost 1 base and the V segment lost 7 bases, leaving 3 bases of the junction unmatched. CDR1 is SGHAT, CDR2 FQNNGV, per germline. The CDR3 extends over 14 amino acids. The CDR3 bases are TGTGCCAGCACGGCTAGCGGGTCCTACAATGAGCAGTTCTTC. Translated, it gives CASTASGSYNEQFF.

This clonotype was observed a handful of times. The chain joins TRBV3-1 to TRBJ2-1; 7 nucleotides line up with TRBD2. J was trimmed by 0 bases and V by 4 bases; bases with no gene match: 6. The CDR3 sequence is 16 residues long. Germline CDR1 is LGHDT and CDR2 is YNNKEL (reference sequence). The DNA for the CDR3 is TGTGCCAGCAGCCTGGGACTACGAAGCTCCTACAATGAGCAGTTCTTC. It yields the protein CASSLGLRSSYNEQFF.

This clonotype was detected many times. The CDR3 DNA sequence: TGTGCCAGCAGCCGCGGGGGGACTGAAGCTTTCTTT. Translating gives CASSRGGTEAFF. The chain is built from TRBV7-6 and TRBJ1-1, with D perhaps TRBD1 (5 bases). Germline CDR1 SGHVS, CDR2 FNYEAQ. V was clipped by 5 bases and J by 5 bases, with 9 bases between them. The CDR3 runs to 12 residues.

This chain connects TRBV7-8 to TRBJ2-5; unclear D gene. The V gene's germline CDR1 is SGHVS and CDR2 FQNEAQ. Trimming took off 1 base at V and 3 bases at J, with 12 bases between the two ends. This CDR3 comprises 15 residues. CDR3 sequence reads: CASSLVFRQKETQYF. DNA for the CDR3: TGTGCCAGCAGCTTAGTATTTCGGCAAAAAGAGACCCAGTACTTC. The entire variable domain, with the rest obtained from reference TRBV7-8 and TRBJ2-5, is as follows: GAGVSQSPRYKVAKRGQDVALRCDPISGHVSLFWYQQALGQGPEFLTYFQNEAQLDKSGLPSDRFFAERPEGSVSTLKIQRTQQEDSAVYLCASSLVFRQKETQYFGPGTRLLVL.

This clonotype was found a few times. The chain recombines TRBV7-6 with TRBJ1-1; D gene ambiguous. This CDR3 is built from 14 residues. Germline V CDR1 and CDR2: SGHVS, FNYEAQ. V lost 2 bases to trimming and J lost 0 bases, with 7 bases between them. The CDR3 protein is CASSLSELNTEAFF. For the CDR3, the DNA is TGTGCCAGCAGCTTATCAGAGTTGAACACTGAAGCTTTCTTT.

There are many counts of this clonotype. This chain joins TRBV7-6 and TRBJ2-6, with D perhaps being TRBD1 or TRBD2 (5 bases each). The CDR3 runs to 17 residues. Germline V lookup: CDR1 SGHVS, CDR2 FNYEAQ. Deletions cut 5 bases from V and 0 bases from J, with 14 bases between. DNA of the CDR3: TGTGCCAGCAGCCCCAAGGGTGGGGGCTCTGGGGCCAACGTCCTGACTTTC. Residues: CASSPKGGGSGANVLTF.

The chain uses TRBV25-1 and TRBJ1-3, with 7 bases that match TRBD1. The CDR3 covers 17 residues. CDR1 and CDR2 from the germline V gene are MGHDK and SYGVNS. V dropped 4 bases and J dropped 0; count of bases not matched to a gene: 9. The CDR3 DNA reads TGTGCCAGCAGTGGAATTAAGACAGGGTACTCTGGAAACACCATATATTTT. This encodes CASSGIKTGYSGNTIYF.

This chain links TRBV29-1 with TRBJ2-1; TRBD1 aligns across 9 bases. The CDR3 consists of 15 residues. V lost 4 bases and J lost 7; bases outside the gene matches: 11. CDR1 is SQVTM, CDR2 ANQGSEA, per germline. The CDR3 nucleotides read TGCAGCGTTGCTTCCGGGACAGGGAGATCGAATGAGCAGTTCTTC. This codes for CSVASGTGRSNEQFF.

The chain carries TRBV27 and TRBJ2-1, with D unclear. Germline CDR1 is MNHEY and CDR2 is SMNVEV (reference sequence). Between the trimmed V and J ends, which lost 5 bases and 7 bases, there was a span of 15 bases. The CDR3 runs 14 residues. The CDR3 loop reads CASSILYGPNEQFF. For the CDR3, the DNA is TGTGCCAGCAGTATTCTATACGGGCCGAATGAGCAGTTCTTC.

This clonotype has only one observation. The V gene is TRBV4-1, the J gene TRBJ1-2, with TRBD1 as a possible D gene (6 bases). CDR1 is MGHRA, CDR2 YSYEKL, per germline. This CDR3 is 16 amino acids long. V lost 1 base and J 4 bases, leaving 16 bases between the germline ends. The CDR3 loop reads CASSQVGAGPTYGYTF. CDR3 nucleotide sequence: TGCGCCAGCAGCCAAGTGGGGGCAGGGCCAACCTATGGCTACACCTTC.

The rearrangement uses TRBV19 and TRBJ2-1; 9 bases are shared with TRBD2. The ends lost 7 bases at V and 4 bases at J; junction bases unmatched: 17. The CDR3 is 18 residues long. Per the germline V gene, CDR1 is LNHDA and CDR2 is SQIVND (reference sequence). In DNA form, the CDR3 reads TGTGCCAGTACGACGGGGCGGGGGGGCCCTAGGCCGTACAATGAGCAGTTCTTC. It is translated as CASTTGRGGPRPYNEQFF.

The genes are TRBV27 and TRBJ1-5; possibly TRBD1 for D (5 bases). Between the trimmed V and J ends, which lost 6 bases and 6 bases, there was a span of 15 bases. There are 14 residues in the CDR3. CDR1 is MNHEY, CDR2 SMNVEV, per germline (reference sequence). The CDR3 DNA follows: TGTGCCAGCAGCTACGGAACAGGCCTTCAGCCCCAGCATTTT. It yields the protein CASSYGTGLQPQHF.

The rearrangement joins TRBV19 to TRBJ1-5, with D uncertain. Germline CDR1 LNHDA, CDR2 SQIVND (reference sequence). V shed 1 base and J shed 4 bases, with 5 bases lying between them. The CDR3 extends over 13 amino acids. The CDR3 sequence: CASSIGGNQPQHF. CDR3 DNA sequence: TGTGCCAGTAGTATAGGAGGGAATCAGCCCCAGCATTTT.

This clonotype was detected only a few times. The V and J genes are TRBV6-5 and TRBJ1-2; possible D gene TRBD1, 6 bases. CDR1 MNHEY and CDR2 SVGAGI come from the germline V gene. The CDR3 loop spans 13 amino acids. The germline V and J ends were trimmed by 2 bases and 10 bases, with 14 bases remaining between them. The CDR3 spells CASSYTDRTDYTF. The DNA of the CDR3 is TGTGCCAGCAGTTACACCGACCGGACAGACTACACCTTC.

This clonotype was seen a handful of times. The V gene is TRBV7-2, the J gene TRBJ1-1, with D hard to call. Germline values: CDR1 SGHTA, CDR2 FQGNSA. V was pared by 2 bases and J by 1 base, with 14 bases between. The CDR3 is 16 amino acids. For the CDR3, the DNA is TGTGCCAGCAGCTTAACCCCTACCGGATGGAACACTGAAGCTTTCTTT. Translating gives CASSLTPTGWNTEAFF.

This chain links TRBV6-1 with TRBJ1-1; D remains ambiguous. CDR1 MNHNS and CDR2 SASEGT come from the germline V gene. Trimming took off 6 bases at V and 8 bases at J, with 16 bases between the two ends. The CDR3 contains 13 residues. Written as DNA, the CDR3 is TGTGCCAGCAGCCTCCGGGCCTGGCACGAAGCTTTCTTT. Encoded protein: CASSLRAWHEAFF.

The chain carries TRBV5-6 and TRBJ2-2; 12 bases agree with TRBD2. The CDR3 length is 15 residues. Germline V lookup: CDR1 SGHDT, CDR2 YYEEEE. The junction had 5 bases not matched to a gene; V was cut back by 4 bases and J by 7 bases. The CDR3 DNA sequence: TGTGCCAGCAGCCAGCTAGCGGGGGGGCACGGGGAGCTGTTTTTT. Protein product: CASSQLAGGHGELFF.

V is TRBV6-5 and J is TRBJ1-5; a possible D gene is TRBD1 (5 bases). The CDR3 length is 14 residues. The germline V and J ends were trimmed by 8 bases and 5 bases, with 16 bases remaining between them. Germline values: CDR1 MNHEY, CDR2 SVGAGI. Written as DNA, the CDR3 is TGTGCCAGCGCTCCGGGAGGGGCCCATCAGCCCCAGCATTTT. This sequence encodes CASAPGGAHQPQHF.

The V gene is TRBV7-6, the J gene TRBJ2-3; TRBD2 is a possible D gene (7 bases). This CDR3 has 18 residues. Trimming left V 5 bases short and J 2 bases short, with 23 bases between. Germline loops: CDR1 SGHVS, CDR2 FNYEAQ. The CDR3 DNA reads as TGTGCCAGCAGCCCCCGATTGAGAGGGGGGGGGATCACAGATACGCAGTATTTT. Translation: CASSPRLRGGGITDTQYF.

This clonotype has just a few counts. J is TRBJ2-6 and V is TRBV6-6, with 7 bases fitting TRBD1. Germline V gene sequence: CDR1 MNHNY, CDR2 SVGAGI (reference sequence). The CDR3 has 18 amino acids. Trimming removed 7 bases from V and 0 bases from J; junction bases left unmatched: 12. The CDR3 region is CASTPRDSWISGANVLTF. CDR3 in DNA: TGTGCCAGCACTCCACGGGACAGCTGGATCTCTGGGGCCAACGTCCTGACTTTC.

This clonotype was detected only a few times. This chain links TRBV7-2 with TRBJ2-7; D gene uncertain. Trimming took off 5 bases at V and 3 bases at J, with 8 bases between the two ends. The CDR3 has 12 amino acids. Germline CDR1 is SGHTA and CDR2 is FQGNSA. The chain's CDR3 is CASSAPGYEQYF. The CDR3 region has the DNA TGTGCCAGCAGCGCCCCTGGCTACGAGCAGTACTTC.

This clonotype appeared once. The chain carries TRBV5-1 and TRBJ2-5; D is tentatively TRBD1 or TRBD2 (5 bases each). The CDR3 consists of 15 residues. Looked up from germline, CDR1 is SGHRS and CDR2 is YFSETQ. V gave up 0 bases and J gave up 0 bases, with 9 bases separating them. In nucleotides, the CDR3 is TGCGCCAGCAGCTTGGGAGGGGTGTACCAAGAGACCCAGTACTTC. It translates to CASSLGGVYQETQYF.

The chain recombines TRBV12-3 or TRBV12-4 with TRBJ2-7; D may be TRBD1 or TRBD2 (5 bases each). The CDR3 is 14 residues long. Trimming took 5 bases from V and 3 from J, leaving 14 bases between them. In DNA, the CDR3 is TGTGCCAGCAGTCTCCGGTTGGGGGTCTACGAGCAGTACTTC. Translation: CASSLRLGVYEQYF.

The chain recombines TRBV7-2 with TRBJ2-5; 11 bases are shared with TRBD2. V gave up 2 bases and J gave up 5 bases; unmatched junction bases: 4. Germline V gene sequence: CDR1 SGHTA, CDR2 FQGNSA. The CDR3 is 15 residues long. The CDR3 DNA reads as TGTGCCAGCAGCTTATTTAGCGGGGGGGGGGAGACCCAGTACTTC. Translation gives CASSLFSGGGETQYF.

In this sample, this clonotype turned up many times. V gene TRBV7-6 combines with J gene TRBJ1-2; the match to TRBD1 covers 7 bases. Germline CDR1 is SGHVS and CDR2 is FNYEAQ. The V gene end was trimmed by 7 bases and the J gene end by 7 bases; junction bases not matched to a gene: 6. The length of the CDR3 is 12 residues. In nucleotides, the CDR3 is TGTGCCAGCAACCCAAAGGGGGCTGGCTACACCTTC. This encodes CASNPKGAGYTF.

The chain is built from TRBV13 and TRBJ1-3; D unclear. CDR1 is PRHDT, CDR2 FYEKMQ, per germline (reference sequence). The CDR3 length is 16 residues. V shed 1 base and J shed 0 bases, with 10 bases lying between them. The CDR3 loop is CASSLAPSLSGNTIYF. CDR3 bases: TGTGCCAGCAGCTTAGCCCCTTCTCTCTCTGGAAACACCATATATTTT.